A selection of T cell receptor beta chains follows, all from one sample in a study of patients and donors after allogeneic stem cell transplantation. TCRdb analysed the RT-PCR reads with MiXCR anew, one entry per CDR3 protein. The repertoire holds about 960,000 distinct CDR3 sequences, with about a sixth as singletons. The sequencing input was blood, either unsorted or a sorted T cell fraction (not recorded which). These receptors originate from a human donor who was either an allogeneic HSCT recipient or a stem cell or donor lymphocyte infusion donor (not recorded which). It is not recorded whose cells these are; they may come from a transplant donor. CDR3s include the opening cysteine and the closing phenylalanine or tryptophan. A D gene is named only where the DNA matches it firmly. A row's size may be missing; if present it is once, few, many or a size class.

v_call	d_call	clone_size	j_call	cdr3_nt	cdr3_aa
TRBV12-3/TRBV12-4	TRBD1	few	TRBJ1-5	TGTGCCAGCAGCAAAGAAAGGACAGGGGAACAGCCCCAGCATTTT	CASSKERTGEQPQHF
TRBV20-1	NA	many	TRBJ2-7	TGCAGTGCTAGAGGATTGGTGCAGGGCTCCTACGAGCAGTACTTC	CSARGLVQGSYEQYF
TRBV29-1	NA	NA	TRBJ2-3	TGCAGCGTTGCTCCCTTATATAGCACAGATACGCAGTATTTT	CSVAPLYSTDTQYF
TRBV12-3/TRBV12-4	TRBD1	NA	TRBJ1-1	TGTGCCAGCAGGTGGACAGGGTCTGAAGCTTTCTTT	CASRWTGSEAFF
TRBV2	TRBD1	few	TRBJ1-6	TGTGCCAGCAGTGATGTTATGGACAGGGGGAATTCACCCCTCCACTTT	CASSDVMDRGNSPLHF
TRBV12-3/TRBV12-4	NA	few	TRBJ1-3	TGTGCCAGCAGTTTAGACAGGGCGGCTGGAAACACCATATATTTT	CASSLDRAAGNTIYF
TRBV6-4	NA	NA	TRBJ2-1	TGTGCCAGCAGTGACCAGGTAGTACAAACCAGGGAGCAGTTCTTC	CASSDQVVQTREQFF
TRBV20-1	NA	many	TRBJ2-7	TGCAGTGCTAGAGACCCCACACGGGACGGCTCCTACGAGCAGTACTTC	CSARDPTRDGSYEQYF
TRBV6-5	NA	NA	TRBJ2-5	TGTGCCAGCAGTTACCGTTCAGACCAAGGGCGGGAGACCCAGTACTTC	CASSYRSDQGRETQYF
TRBV3-1	NA	NA	TRBJ2-1	TGTGCCAGCAGCCAAGAGGCGCAGGGTCCCAATGAGCAGTTCTTC	CASSQEAQGPNEQFF
TRBV4-3	NA	few	TRBJ2-3	TGCGCCAGCAGCCAAGAGACAGGAGGACGGACAGATACGCAGTATTTT	CASSQETGGRTDTQYF
TRBV11-2	NA	NA	TRBJ2-7	TGTGCCAGCAGCTTTACGGGATTGGGGATTTACGAGCAGTACTTC	CASSFTGLGIYEQYF
TRBV20-1	NA	few	TRBJ2-5	TGCAGTGCTGGCGACGGGGAGACCCAGTACTTC	CSAGDGETQYF
TRBV6-1	NA	NA	TRBJ2-7	TGTGCCAGCAGTGAAAGTGGTGGGGGGAGCTCCTACGAGCAGTACTTC	CASSESGGGSSYEQYF
TRBV5-1	NA	NA	TRBJ1-2	TGCGCCAGCAGCTTGGACGGATTCTACACCTTC	CASSLDGFYTF
TRBV20-1	TRBD1	NA	TRBJ2-3	TGCAGTGCAGGGACAGAACTTCAGTATTTT	CSAGTELQYF
TRBV19	NA	NA	TRBJ2-5	TGTGCCAGTAGTATAGATGGACATCCGTCGGAGACCCAGTACTTC	CASSIDGHPSETQYF
TRBV4-2	NA	NA	TRBJ2-5	TGTGCCAGCAGCCAAACTACCGTTCGGGAGACCCAGTACTTC	CASSQTTVRETQYF
TRBV5-1	NA	few	TRBJ2-7	TGCGCCAGCAGCTTGGAGATAGGGCTGCGGGAGCAGTACTTC	CASSLEIGLREQYF
TRBV7-2	NA	NA	TRBJ2-3	TGTGCCAGCAGCTTGGAGGGGATGGGCACAGATACGCAGTATTTT	CASSLEGMGTDTQYF
TRBV20-1	NA	NA	TRBJ1-6	TGCAGTGCTAGAGTGGGGGCAAATTCACCCCTCCACTTT	CSARVGANSPLHF
TRBV10-2	TRBD2	NA	TRBJ2-7	TGCGCCAGCAGCCTTCCCCTAGTCGGACTAGCGGACTACGAGCAGTACTTC	CASSLPLVGLADYEQYF
TRBV6-2/TRBV6-3	TRBD2	NA	TRBJ2-5	TGTGCCAGCAGACCTTCGAAGGGCGGGAGGTTGAAGAAAGAGACCCAGTACTTC	CASRPSKGGRLKKETQYF
TRBV27	NA	NA	TRBJ2-7	TGTGCCAGCAGTTTCGAGGCAGGACGCTACGAGCAGTACTTC	CASSFEAGRYEQYF
TRBV24-1	NA	few	TRBJ2-3	TGTGCCACCAGTGATTTGCAGGGGAAAACAGATACGCAGTATTTT	CATSDLQGKTDTQYF
TRBV24-1	NA	NA	TRBJ2-7	TGTGCCACCAGTGCTTCAGGGGGGTACGAGCAGTACTTC	CATSASGGYEQYF
TRBV5-6	NA	few	TRBJ2-7	TGTGCCAGCAGCTTGGCGAGCAGCTTGCCCTACGAGCAGTACTTC	CASSLASSLPYEQYF
TRBV29-1	TRBD1	NA	TRBJ2-7	TGCAGCCCCCGGGACAGGGGGAGGCCTTACTACGAGCAGTACTTC	CSPRDRGRPYYEQYF
TRBV9	TRBD1	few	TRBJ2-7	TGTGCCAGCAGCGTAGCCGGGACAGGGCTTTACGAGCAGTACTTC	CASSVAGTGLYEQYF
TRBV20-1	NA	many	TRBJ2-3	TGCAGTGCTAGACGTAGCGGATTACGCACAGATACGCAGTATTTT	CSARRSGLRTDTQYF
TRBV30	NA	NA	TRBJ1-2	TGTGCCTGTTCCAGGGACGGTTATGGCTACACCTTC	CACSRDGYGYTF
TRBV6-1	NA	NA	TRBJ1-3	TGTGCCAGCAGCGCAGACAGAAGAAACACCATATATTTT	CASSADRRNTIYF
TRBV5-1	NA	many	TRBJ1-1	TGCGCCAGCAGCCAAGGCGGGGCTCAAAGAGAAGCTTTCTTT	CASSQGGAQREAFF
TRBV4-3	TRBD2	few	TRBJ2-7	TGCGCCAGCAGCCATACGACTAGCGGGGGGGCATCTCGCTACGAGCAGTACTTC	CASSHTTSGGASRYEQYF
TRBV7-6	TRBD2	NA	TRBJ2-2	TGTGCCAGCAGCTTAAGGGTTCGGACTAGCGCGAACACCGGGGAGCTGTTTTTT	CASSLRVRTSANTGELFF
TRBV12-3/TRBV12-4	TRBD1	many	TRBJ1-1	TGTGCCAGCCGCAGGGGGCAAGGTGGTGAAGCTTTCTTT	CASRRGQGGEAFF
TRBV29-1	TRBD1	few	TRBJ2-1	TGCAGCGTTGAGTATTACAGGGGCCACAATGAGCAGTTCTTC	CSVEYYRGHNEQFF
TRBV12-3/TRBV12-4	TRBD2	many	TRBJ2-1	TGTGCCAGCAGCCAACGCCCGGGACTAGCGAGCGAGCAGTTCTTC	CASSQRPGLASEQFF
TRBV12-3/TRBV12-4	NA	NA	TRBJ1-1	TGTGCCAGCAGTTTAACGGGGGGGAGGAACACTGAAGCTTTCTTT	CASSLTGGRNTEAFF
TRBV4-1	NA	NA	TRBJ2-2	TGCGCCAGCAGAGCAGGGGCCGGTATGGGCGGGGAGCTGTTTTTT	CASRAGAGMGGELFF
TRBV14	TRBD1	NA	TRBJ2-7	TGTGCCAGCAGCCGATTGGACAGGGACCACGAGCAGTACTTC	CASSRLDRDHEQYF
TRBV27	NA	NA	TRBJ2-2	TGTGCCAGCAGTCTGACCCCCGAGAACACCGGGGAGCTGTTTTTT	CASSLTPENTGELFF
TRBV29-1	TRBD2	NA	TRBJ2-1	TGCAGCGTTGAAAGAAGCGGGAGACACAATGAGCAGTTCTTC	CSVERSGRHNEQFF
TRBV7-9	TRBD1	few	TRBJ1-6	TGTGCCAGCAGCAGCGCAGGGGGAATGGCCCTCCACTTT	CASSSAGGMALHF
TRBV27	NA	NA	TRBJ1-1	TGTGCCAGCAGTGGAAGTAGCTCGGAAGCTTTCTTT	CASSGSSSEAFF
TRBV29-1	TRBD2	few	TRBJ2-7	TGCAGCGTGTCGACTAGCGGGGGAACCTACGAGCAGTACTTC	CSVSTSGGTYEQYF
TRBV9	NA	NA	TRBJ2-2	TGTGCCAGCAGCGTCTTACTTACCCCGGGCACCGGGGAGCTGTTTTTT	CASSVLLTPGTGELFF
TRBV7-2	NA	NA	TRBJ2-2	TGTGCCAGCAGCCGCGGGATTAACACCGGGGAGCTGTTTTTT	CASSRGINTGELFF
TRBV7-2	NA	few	TRBJ2-5	TGTGCCAGCAGCCGTACTCCTCTGGAGACCCAGTACTTC	CASSRTPLETQYF
TRBV18	TRBD1	NA	TRBJ1-5	TGTGCCAGCTCACCTGGGACAGAACCAAAACAGCCCCAGCATTTT	CASSPGTEPKQPQHF
TRBV20-1	TRBD1	NA	TRBJ1-6	TGCAGTGCTAGTCGTGAGGACAGGGGGCTCTTTGGTTCACCCCTCCACTTT	CSASREDRGLFGSPLHF
TRBV5-1	TRBD2	NA	TRBJ2-1	TGCGCCAGCAGCTCCCTGGGGGGGAGAGACAATGAGCAGTTCTTC	CASSSLGGRDNEQFF
TRBV12-3/TRBV12-4	NA	NA	TRBJ2-5	TGTGCCAGCAGTTTCCGGGGCCCAGAGACCCAGTACTTC	CASSFRGPETQYF
TRBV11-2	NA	few	TRBJ2-2	TGTGCCAGCAGCCGTCCACAGCGGACTATAGTACGACCCGGGGAGCTGTTTTTT	CASSRPQRTIVRPGELFF
TRBV2	TRBD2	few	TRBJ2-3	TGTGCCAGCATCCCCTTGGCGCTAGCGGGAGGAAATACGCAGTATTTT	CASIPLALAGGNTQYF
TRBV10-3	NA	few	TRBJ2-5	TGTGCCATCAGGGCGGGAGAGACCCAGTACTTC	CAIRAGETQYF
TRBV12-3/TRBV12-4	TRBD1	few	TRBJ1-5	TGTGCCAGCAGGGATGGACAGGGGCCCAGAGAGCCCCAGCATTTT	CASRDGQGPREPQHF
TRBV3-1	TRBD1	NA	TRBJ2-1	TGTGCCAGCAGCCAAGAGGGTCAGGGGGCCAACAATGAGCAGTTCTTC	CASSQEGQGANNEQFF
TRBV18	TRBD1	NA	TRBJ2-2	TGTGCCAGCTCACCAGACAGGGCGAACACCGGGGAGCTGTTTTTT	CASSPDRANTGELFF
TRBV6-1	TRBD1	NA	TRBJ1-2	TGTGCCAGCAGTCCCGGACAGGTCGGTGGACGGGGCTACACCTTC	CASSPGQVGGRGYTF